This T cell receptor (beta chain) came from a study of blood T cells in healthy people across ages. Next came a second PCR, run for roughly 6 to 11 cycles, which used a sample-barcoded 5' primer along with a J-beta primer mix. TCRdb reprocessed the 5' RACE reads with MiXCR, giving one entry per CDR3 protein. The sample lists 550,000 to 700,000 distinct CDR3 sequences; 27% were seen once. This CDR3 region has 13 residues. Germline lookup yields CDR1 SEHNR and CDR2 FQNEAQ (reference sequence). V was trimmed by 1 base and J by 6 bases, leaving 10 bases between them. What was sequenced was blood. The clonotype originates from a woman aged 65 to 85 in good health. The chain links TRBV7-9 to TRBJ2-7, with D possibly TRBD1 on 6 matching bases. In DNA form, the CDR3 reads TGTGCCAGCAGCTTAGAACAGGGTGGCGAGCAGTACTTC. As protein: CASSLEQGGEQYF. The full variable domain, with the rest looked up from reference TRBV7-9 and TRBJ2-7, is DTGVSQNPRHKITKRGQNVTFRCDPISEHNRLYWYRQTLGQGPEFLTYFQNEAQLEKSRLLSDRFSAERPKGSFSTLEIQRTEQGDSAMYLCASSLEQGGEQYFGPGTRLTVT.